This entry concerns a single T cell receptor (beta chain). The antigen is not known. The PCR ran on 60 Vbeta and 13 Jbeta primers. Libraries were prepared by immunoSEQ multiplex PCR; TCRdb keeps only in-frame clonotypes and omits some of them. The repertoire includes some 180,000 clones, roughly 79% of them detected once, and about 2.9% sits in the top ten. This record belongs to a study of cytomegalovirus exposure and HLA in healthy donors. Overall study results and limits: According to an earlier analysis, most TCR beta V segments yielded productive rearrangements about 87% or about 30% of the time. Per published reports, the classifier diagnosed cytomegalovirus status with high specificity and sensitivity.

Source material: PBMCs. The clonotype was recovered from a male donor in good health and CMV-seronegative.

In DNA form, the CDR3 reads TGTGCCAGCAGGTTGACAGCTTCGCAAGAGACCCAGTACTTC. Protein sequence: CASRLTASQETQYF. This sequence joins TRBV11-2 and TRBJ2-5; weak D call: TRBD1 (5 bases). The CDR3 runs to 14 residues. Trimming removed 6 bases at V and 2 bases at J, with 13 bases between. Germline CDR1 SGHAT, CDR2 FQNNGV.